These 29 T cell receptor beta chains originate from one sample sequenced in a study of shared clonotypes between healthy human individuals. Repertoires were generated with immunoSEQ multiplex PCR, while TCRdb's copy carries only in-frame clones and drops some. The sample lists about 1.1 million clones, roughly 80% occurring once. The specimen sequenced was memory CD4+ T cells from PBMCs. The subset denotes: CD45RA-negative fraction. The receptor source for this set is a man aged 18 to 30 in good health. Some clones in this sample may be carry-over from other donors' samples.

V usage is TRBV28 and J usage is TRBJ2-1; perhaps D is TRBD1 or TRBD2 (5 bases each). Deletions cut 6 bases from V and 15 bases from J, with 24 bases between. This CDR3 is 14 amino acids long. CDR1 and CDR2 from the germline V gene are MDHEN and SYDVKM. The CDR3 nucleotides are TGTGCCAGCAGCCCCACCCGGGGCAGGGAAGTCCCGTTCTTC. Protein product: CASSPTRGREVPFF.

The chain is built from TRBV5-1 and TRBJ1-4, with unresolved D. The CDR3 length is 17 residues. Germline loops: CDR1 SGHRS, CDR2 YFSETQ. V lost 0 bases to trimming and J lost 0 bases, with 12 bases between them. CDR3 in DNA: TGCGCCAGCAGCTTGGACAGTTTCCCTGCAACTAATGAAAAACTGTTTTTT. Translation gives CASSLDSFPATNEKLFF.

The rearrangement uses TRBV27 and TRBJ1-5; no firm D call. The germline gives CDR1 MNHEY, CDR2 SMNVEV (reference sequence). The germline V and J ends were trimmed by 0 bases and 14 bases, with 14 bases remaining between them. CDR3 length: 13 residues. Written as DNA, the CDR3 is TGTGCCAGCAGTTTATCCAGGACCGGTAGGGAGCATTTT. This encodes CASSLSRTGREHF.

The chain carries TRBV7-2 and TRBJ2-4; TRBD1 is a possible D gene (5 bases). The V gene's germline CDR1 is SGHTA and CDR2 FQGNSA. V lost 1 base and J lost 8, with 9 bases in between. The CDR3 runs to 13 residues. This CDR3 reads CASSLVRADIQYF. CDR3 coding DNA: TGTGCCAGCAGCTTAGTCAGGGCGGACATTCAGTACTTC.

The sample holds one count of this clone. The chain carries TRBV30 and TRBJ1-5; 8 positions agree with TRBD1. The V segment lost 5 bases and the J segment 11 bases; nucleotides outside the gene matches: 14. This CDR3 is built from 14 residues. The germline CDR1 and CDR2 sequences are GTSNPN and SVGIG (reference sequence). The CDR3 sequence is CAWAKDRDLTTQHF. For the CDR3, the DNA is TGTGCCTGGGCGAAGGACAGGGACCTCACAACCCAGCATTTT.

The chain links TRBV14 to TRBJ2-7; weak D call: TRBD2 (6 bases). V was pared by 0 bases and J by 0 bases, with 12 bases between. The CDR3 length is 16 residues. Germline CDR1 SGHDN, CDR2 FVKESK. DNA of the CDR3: TGTGCCAGCAGCCAAGACGACGTAGCGGACTCCTACGAGCAGTACTTC. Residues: CASSQDDVADSYEQYF.

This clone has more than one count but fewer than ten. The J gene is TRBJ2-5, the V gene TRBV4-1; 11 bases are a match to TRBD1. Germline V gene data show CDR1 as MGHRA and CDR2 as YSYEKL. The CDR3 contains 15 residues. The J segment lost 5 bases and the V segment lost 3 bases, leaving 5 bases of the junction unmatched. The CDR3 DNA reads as TGCGCCAGCAGCCACCGGACAGGGGGCGTCGAGACCCAGTACTTC. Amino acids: CASSHRTGGVETQYF.

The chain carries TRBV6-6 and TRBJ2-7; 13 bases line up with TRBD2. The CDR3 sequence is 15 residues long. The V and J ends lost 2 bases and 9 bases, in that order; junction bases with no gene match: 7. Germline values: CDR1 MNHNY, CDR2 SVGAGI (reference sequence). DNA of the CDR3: TGTGCCAGCAGTTACACGGGCGGACTAGCGGGAGTGCAGTACTTC. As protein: CASSYTGGLAGVQYF.

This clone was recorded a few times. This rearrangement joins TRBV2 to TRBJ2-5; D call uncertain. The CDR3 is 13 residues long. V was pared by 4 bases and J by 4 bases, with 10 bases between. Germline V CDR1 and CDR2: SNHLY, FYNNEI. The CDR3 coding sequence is TGTGCCAGCAGTGTACCCGTCGGAGAGACCCAGTACTTC. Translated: CASSVPVGETQYF.

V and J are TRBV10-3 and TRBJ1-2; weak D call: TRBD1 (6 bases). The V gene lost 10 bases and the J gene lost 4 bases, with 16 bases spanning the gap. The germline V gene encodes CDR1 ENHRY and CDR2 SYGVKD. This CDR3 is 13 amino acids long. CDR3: CATSGGLIYGYTF. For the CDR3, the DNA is TGTGCCACCTCCGGGGGCTTGATCTATGGCTACACCTTC.

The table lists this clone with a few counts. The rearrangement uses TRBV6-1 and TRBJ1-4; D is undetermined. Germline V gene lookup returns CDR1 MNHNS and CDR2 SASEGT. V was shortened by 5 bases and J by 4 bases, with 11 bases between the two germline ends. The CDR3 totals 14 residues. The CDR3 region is CASSPLSFNEKLFF. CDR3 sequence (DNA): TGTGCCAGCAGTCCCCTGAGCTTTAATGAAAAACTGTTTTTT.

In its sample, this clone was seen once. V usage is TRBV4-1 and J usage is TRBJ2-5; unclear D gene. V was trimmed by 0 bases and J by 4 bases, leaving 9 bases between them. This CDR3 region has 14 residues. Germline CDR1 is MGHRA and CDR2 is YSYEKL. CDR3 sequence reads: CASSQDQSRETQYF. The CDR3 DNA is TGCGCCAGCAGCCAAGACCAGTCCAGAGAGACCCAGTACTTC.

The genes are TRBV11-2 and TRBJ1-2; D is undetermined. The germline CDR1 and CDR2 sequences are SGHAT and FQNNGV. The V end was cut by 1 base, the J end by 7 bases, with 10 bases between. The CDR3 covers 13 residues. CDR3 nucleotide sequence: TGTGCCAGCAGCTTAGGCCAGGTTGGTGGCTACACCTTC. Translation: CASSLGQVGGYTF.

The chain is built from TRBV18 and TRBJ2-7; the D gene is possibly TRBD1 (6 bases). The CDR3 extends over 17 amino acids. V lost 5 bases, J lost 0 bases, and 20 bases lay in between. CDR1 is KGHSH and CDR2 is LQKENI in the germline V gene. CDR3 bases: TGTGCCAGCTCAGGGACAAGGGACCATCTGAGCTCCTACGAGCAGTACTTC. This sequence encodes CASSGTRDHLSSYEQYF.

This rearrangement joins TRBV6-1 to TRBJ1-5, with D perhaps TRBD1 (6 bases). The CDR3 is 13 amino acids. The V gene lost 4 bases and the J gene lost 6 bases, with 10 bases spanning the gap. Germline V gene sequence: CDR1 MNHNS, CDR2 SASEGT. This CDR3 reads CASSVRGFQPQHF. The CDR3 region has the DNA TGTGCCAGCAGTGTTAGGGGGTTTCAGCCCCAGCATTTT.

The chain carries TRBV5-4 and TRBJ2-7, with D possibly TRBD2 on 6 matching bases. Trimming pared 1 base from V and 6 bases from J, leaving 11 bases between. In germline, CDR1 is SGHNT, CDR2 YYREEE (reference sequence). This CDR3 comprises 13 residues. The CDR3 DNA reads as TGTGCCAGCAGCTTGCGGGGGAACGGCGAGCAGTACTTC. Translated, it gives CASSLRGNGEQYF.

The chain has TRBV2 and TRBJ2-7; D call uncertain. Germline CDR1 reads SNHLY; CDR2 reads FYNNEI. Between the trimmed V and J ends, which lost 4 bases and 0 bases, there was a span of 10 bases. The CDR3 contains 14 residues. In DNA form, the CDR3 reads TGTGCCAGCAGTGCCGATCCACTCTCCTACGAGCAGTACTTC. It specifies CASSADPLSYEQYF.

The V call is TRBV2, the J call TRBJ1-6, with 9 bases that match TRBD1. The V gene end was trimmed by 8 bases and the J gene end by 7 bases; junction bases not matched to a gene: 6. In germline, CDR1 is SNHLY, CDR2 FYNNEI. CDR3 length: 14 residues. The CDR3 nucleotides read TGTGCCAGCTCAAATACAGGGGGCAATTCACCCCTCCACTTT. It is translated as CASSNTGGNSPLHF. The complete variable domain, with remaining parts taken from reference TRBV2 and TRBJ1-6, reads EPEVTQTPSHQVTQMGQEVILRCVPISNHLYFYWYRQILGQKVEFLVSFYNNEISEKSEIFDDQFSVERPDGSNFTLKIRSTKLEDSAMYFCASSNTGGNSPLHFGNGTRLTVT.

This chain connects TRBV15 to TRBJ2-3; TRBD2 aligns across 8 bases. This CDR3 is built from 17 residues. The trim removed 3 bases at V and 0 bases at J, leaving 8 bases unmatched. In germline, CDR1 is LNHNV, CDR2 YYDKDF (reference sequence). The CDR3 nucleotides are TGTGCCACCAGCAGGCTAGCGGGCAGCGATAGCACAGATACGCAGTATTTT. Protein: CATSRLAGSDSTDTQYF.

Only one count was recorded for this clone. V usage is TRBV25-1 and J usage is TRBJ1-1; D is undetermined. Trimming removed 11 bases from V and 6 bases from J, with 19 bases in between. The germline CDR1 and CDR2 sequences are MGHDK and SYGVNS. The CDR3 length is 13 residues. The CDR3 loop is CAGMKSGVAEAFF. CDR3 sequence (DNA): TGTGCCGGCATGAAATCCGGGGTGGCTGAAGCTTTCTTT.

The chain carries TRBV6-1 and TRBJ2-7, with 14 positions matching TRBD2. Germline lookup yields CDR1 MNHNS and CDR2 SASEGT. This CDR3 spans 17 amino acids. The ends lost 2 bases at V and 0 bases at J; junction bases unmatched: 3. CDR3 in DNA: TGTGCCAGCAGTGAAAACGGACTAGCGGGAGGCTCCTACGAGCAGTACTTC. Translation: CASSENGLAGGSYEQYF.

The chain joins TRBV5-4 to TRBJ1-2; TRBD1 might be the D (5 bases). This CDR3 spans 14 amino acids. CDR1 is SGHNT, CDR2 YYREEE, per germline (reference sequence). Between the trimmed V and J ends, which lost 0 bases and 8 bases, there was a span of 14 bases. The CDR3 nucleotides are TGTGCCAGCAGCTTGGAAGTGGGGCCGGTAGGCTACACCTTC. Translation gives CASSLEVGPVGYTF.

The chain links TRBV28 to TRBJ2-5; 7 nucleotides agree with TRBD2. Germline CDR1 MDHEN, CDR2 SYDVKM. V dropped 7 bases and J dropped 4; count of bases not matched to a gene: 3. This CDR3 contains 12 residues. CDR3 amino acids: CASNAGVETQYF. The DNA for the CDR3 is TGTGCCAGCAACGCGGGAGTAGAGACCCAGTACTTC.

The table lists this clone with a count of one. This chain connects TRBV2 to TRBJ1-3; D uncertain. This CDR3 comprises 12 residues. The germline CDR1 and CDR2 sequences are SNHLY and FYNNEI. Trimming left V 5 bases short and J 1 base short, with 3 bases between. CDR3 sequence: CASSQSGNTIYF. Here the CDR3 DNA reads TGTGCCAGCAGTCAGTCTGGAAACACCATATATTTT.

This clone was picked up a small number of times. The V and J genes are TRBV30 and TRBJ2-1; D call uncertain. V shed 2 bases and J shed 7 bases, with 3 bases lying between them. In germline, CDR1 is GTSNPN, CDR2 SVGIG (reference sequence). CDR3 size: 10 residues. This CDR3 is CAWSSNEQFF. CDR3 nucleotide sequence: TGTGCCTGGAGTAGTAATGAGCAGTTCTTC. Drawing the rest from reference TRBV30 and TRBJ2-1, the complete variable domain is SQTIHQWPATLVQPVGSPLSLECTVEGTSNPNLYWYRQAAGRGLQLLFYSVGIGQISSEVPQNLSASRPQDRQFILSSKKLLLSDSGFYLCAWSSNEQFFGPGTRLTVL.

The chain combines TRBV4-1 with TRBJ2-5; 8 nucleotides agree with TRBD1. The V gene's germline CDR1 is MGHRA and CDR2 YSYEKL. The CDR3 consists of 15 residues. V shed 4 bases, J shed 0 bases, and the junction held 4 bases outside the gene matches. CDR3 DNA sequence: TGCGCCAGCAGCCCAACGGACAGGGACCAAGAGACCCAGTACTTC. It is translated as CASSPTDRDQETQYF.

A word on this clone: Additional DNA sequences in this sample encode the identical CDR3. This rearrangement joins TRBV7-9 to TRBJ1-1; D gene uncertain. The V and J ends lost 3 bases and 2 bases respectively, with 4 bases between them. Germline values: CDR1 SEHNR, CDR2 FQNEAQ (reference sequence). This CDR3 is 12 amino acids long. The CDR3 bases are TGTGCCAGCAGCTTGATCAACACTGAAGCTTTCTTT. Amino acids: CASSLINTEAFF.

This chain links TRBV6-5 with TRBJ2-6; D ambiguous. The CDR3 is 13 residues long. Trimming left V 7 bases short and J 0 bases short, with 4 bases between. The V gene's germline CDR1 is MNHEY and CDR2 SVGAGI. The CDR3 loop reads CASTLSGANVLTF. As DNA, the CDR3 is TGTGCCAGCACTCTCTCTGGGGCCAACGTCCTGACTTTC.

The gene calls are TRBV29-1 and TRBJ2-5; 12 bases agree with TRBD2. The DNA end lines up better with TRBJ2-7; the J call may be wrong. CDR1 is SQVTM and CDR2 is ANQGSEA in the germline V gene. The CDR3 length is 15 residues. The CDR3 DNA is TGCAGCGTTGAAGATCCACTAGCGGGAGGTAGCGAGCAGTACTTC. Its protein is CSVEDPLAGGSEQYF.